Listed here are 16 T cell receptor beta chains from one sample, sequenced in a study of vaccination effects on CD4 cells after COVID-19. Before sequencing took place, the ViraFEST assay used viral peptide pools to expand antigen-specific CD4+ T cells. Investigators separated out CD4+ T cells once approximately 11 days of culture had passed. Vaccine recipients had no previous SARS-CoV-2 infection; their nucleocapsid antibodies were negative. Their antigens are not known. Measured with immunoSEQ multiplex PCR; TCRdb has only the in-frame clones, and not every one. The sample holds 40,000 to 45,000 clones; around 70% are singletons and the top ten take roughly 25%. The sequencing used CD4+ T cells from PBMCs cultured with HCoV-OC43 spike peptides, collected before COVID-19 vaccination. The subset is: HCoV-OC43 spike overlapping peptide pool stimulation. These TCRs come from a human donor who received a COVID-19 vaccine.

This clone has more than one count but fewer than ten. V gene TRBV2 combines with J gene TRBJ1-1; unclear D gene. The germline CDR1 and CDR2 sequences are SNHLY and FYNNEI. CDR3 length equals 14 residues. The germline V and J ends were trimmed by 4 bases and 0 bases, with 9 bases remaining between them. CDR3 protein: CASSGNSLNTEAFF. As DNA, the CDR3 is TGTGCCAGCAGTGGGAACAGTTTGAACACTGAAGCTTTCTTT.

The chain recombines TRBV5-1 with TRBJ2-2; unclear D gene. V lost 0 bases and J 4 bases, leaving 7 bases between the germline ends. This CDR3 is built from 14 residues. The V gene's germline CDR1 is SGHRS and CDR2 YFSETQ. For the CDR3, the DNA is TGCGCCAGCAGCTTGGGCAGATCCACCGGGGAGCTGTTTTTT. Its translation is CASSLGRSTGELFF.

V is TRBV7-2 and J is TRBJ1-2; TRBD1 might be the D (5 bases). The CDR3 runs to 13 residues. Germline CDR1 reads SGHTA; CDR2 reads FQGNSA. V was trimmed by 1 base and J by 7 bases, leaving 10 bases between them. CDR3 sequence (DNA): TGTGCCAGCAGCTTAGGTGGGGGGGGTGGCTACACCTTC. This encodes CASSLGGGGGYTF.

This clone appeared a few times. J is TRBJ2-7 and V is TRBV6-2 or TRBV6-3; 12 nucleotides agree with TRBD1. V dropped 4 bases and J dropped 6; count of bases not matched to a gene: 10. CDR3 size: 16 residues. Germline V gives CDR1 MNHEY, CDR2 SVGEGT. This CDR3 reads CASSFITGTGGAEQYF. The CDR3 DNA reads TGTGCCAGCAGTTTCATCACCGGGACAGGGGGCGCCGAGCAGTACTTC.

The V call is TRBV11-1, the J call TRBJ2-5, with 7 bases that match TRBD1. The V segment lost 5 bases and the J segment 1 base; nucleotides outside the gene matches: 7. The CDR3 sequence is 15 residues long. The germline gives CDR1 SGHAT, CDR2 FQDESV (reference sequence). The CDR3 region is CASSRLTGIQETQYF. CDR3 sequence (DNA): TGTGCCAGCAGCCGCCTGACAGGGATCCAAGAGACCCAGTACTTC.

The rearrangement links TRBV5-1 to TRBJ2-2, with a possible D match to TRBD2 (5 bases). Germline V CDR1 and CDR2: SGHRS, YFSETQ. V lost 3 bases and J lost 7, with 13 bases in between. This CDR3 is built from 14 residues. The CDR3 DNA reads as TGCGCCAGCAGCTCCGGACTCGGAGGCGGGGAGCTGTTTTTT. This encodes CASSSGLGGGELFF.

The rearrangement joins TRBV6-2 or TRBV6-3 to TRBJ1-1; D not certain. CDR3 length equals 16 residues. V lost 2 bases and J lost 3, with 16 bases in between. Looked up from germline, CDR1 is MNHEY and CDR2 is SVGEGT. CDR3 protein: CASSYPVGDSDTEAFF. In DNA, the CDR3 is TGTGCCAGCAGTTACCCCGTTGGGGATTCGGACACTGAAGCTTTCTTT.

CDR3 coding DNA: TGTGCCAGTAGGACTCCCGGGACAGGGCGGTATGGCTACACCTTC. Translated, it gives CASRTPGTGRYGYTF. The chain links TRBV19 to TRBJ1-2; TRBD1 matches at 9 bases. Per germline, CDR1 LNHDA and CDR2 SQIVND (reference sequence). This CDR3 contains 15 residues. Unmatched junction bases numbered 10, after V lost 6 bases and J lost 5 bases.

This clone has only a few counts. The V gene is TRBV5-4, the J gene TRBJ1-3; D remains ambiguous. V lost 2 bases and J lost 5, with 14 bases in between. Per the germline V gene, CDR1 is SGHNT and CDR2 is YYREEE (reference sequence). CDR3 length: 15 amino acids. The CDR3 protein is CASSLSPGSRNTIYF. For the CDR3, the DNA is TGTGCCAGCAGCTTATCACCGGGTAGTCGAAACACCATATATTTT.

This clone was detected only a few times. The chain couples TRBV29-1 to TRBJ2-7; possibly TRBD1 or TRBD2 for D (5 bases each). Deletions cut 5 bases from V and 3 bases from J, with 14 bases between. CDR1 is SQVTM and CDR2 is ANQGSEA in the germline V gene. The CDR3 extends over 13 amino acids. The CDR3: CSVRDGVIYEQYF. The DNA for the CDR3 is TGCAGCGTTCGGGACGGGGTAATCTACGAGCAGTACTTC.

V is TRBV7-9 and J is TRBJ1-4; a weak D match, TRBD1 (6 bases). Germline lookup yields CDR1 SEHNR and CDR2 FQNEAQ (reference sequence). The CDR3 is 15 amino acids. Trimming took 1 base from V and 2 from J, leaving 8 bases between them. The CDR3: CASSLGQGTNEKLFF. The DNA for the CDR3 is TGTGCCAGCAGCTTAGGGCAGGGGACTAATGAAAAACTGTTTTTT.

The chain recombines TRBV5-6 with TRBJ2-6; 14 bases are a match to TRBD2. Germline CDR1 reads SGHDT; CDR2 reads YYEEEE. The CDR3 sequence is 18 residues long. Losses at the gene ends were 5 bases for V and 2 bases for J; bases not matched to a gene: 6. This CDR3 is CASSPGLAGAPGANVLTF. CDR3 bases: TGTGCCAGCAGTCCGGGACTAGCGGGAGCCCCTGGGGCCAACGTCCTGACTTTC.

In its sample, this clone was seen a few times. V gene TRBV5-4 combines with J gene TRBJ1-2, with D uncertain. Per the germline V gene, CDR1 is SGHNT and CDR2 is YYREEE (reference sequence). V was shortened by 0 bases and J by 8 bases, with 11 bases between the two germline ends. CDR3 size: 13 residues. Here the CDR3 reads CASSLVEGYGYTF. CDR3 bases: TGTGCCAGCAGCTTGGTGGAGGGTTACGGCTACACCTTC. The whole variable domain, remainder taken from reference TRBV5-4 and TRBJ1-2, is ETGVTQSPTHLIKTRGQQVTLRCSSQSGHNTVSWYQQALGQGPQFIFQYYREEENGRGNFPPRFSGLQFPNYSSELNVNALELDDSALYLCASSLVEGYGYTFGSGTRLTVV.

The chain joins TRBV19 to TRBJ1-3, with D hard to call. The V end was cut by 8 bases, the J end by 3 bases, with 5 bases between. The germline V gene encodes CDR1 LNHDA and CDR2 SQIVND (reference sequence). CDR3 length: 11 residues. This chain's CDR3 is CASFLGNTIYF. CDR3 in DNA: TGTGCCAGTTTCCTTGGAAACACCATATATTTT. The complete variable domain, with remaining parts taken from reference TRBV19 and TRBJ1-3, reads DGGITQSPKYLFRKEGQNVTLSCEQNLNHDAMYWYRQDPGQGLRLIYYSQIVNDFQKGDIAEGYSVSREKKESFPLTVTSAQKNPTAFYLCASFLGNTIYFGEGSWLTVV.

The CDR3 DNA sequence: TGTGCCAGCAGCTTAGGGACAGGCTTAAACTATGGCTACACCTTC. Translated, it gives CASSLGTGLNYGYTF. The chain carries TRBV7-6 and TRBJ1-2, with 7 bases aligning to TRBD1. After removal of 1 base from V and 2 bases from J, the junction contained 4 bases not matched to a gene. Germline V gene lookup returns CDR1 SGHVS and CDR2 FNYEAQ. The CDR3 spans 15 residues. Combining the CDR3 with reference TRBV7-6 and TRBJ1-2 gives the whole variable domain GAGVSQSPRYKVTKRGQDVALRCDPISGHVSLYWYRQALGQGPEFLTYFNYEAQQDKSGLPNDRFSAERPEGSISTLTIQRTEQRDSAMYRCASSLGTGLNYGYTFGSGTRLTVV.

In nucleotides, the CDR3 is TGTGCCAGCAGCCCAGTCCCCTATTCTAGTGACAGATCATATGGCTACACCTTC. Protein: CASSPVPYSSDRSYGYTF. This chain joins TRBV7-2 and TRBJ1-2; perhaps TRBD1 as D (5 bases). The CDR3 length is 18 residues. Germline V gene data show CDR1 as SGHTA and CDR2 as FQGNSA. Trimming removed 5 bases at V and 5 bases at J, with 27 bases between.